The 5 T cell receptor beta chains presented below share a single source sample, sequenced in a study of T-cell reconstitution after alpha-beta-depleted transplantation in children. Using unique molecular identifiers, the investigators prepared the TCRbeta library. TCRdb re-derived calls from the PCR reads in MiXCR, one entry per CDR3 protein. The table shows about 400,000 distinct CDR3 sequences, with roughly 16% occurring only once. The material was PBMCs, mostly from graft donor cells, obtained 360 days after TCRalphabeta/CD19-depleted stem cell transplant. These receptors were taken from a boy under two years old who had a stem cell transplant for Wiskott-Aldrich syndrome, so the T cells may come from the graft donor.

The table lists this clonotype with a few counts. The rearrangement uses TRBV19 and TRBJ2-7; 12 bases match TRBD2. There are 13 residues in the CDR3. Germline V gene lookup returns CDR1 LNHDA and CDR2 SQIVND (reference sequence). Trimming at V came to 7 bases and at J to 4 bases, leaving 2 bases not matched to a gene. CDR3 in amino acids: CASTGLAGYEQYF. CDR3 nucleotide sequence: TGTGCCAGTACCGGACTAGCGGGGTACGAGCAGTACTTC.

The chain couples TRBV7-9 to TRBJ2-7; no reliable D call. V dropped 6 bases and J dropped 3 bases, with 21 bases sitting between them. This CDR3 is built from 16 residues. CDR1 and CDR2 (germline): SEHNR, FQNEAQ (reference sequence). CDR3 sequence (DNA): TGTGCCAGCAGTCGCCCCCTGGGGTATACCGACTACGAGCAGTACTTC. Its translation is CASSRPLGYTDYEQYF. The full variable domain, rest sourced from reference TRBV7-9 and TRBJ2-7, is DTGVSQNPRHKITKRGQNVTFRCDPISEHNRLYWYRQTLGQGPEFLTYFQNEAQLEKSRLLSDRFSAERPKGSFSTLEIQRTEQGDSAMYLCASSRPLGYTDYEQYFGPGTRLTVT.

CDR3 residues: CASSLITSGTFTDTQYF. CDR3 sequence (DNA): TGTGCCAGCAGCTTAATAACTAGCGGTACTTTTACAGATACGCAGTATTTT. The gene calls are TRBV7-8 and TRBJ2-3; the match to TRBD2 covers 8 bases. The CDR3 extends over 17 amino acids. After removal of 2 bases from V and 3 bases from J, the junction contained 10 bases not matched to a gene. Germline lookup yields CDR1 SGHVS and CDR2 FQNEAQ.

This chain uses TRBV4-3 with TRBJ2-6, with no clear D. The CDR3 sequence is 18 residues long. Germline V gene lookup returns CDR1 LGHNA and CDR2 YSLEER. Trimming removed 4 bases at V and 0 bases at J, with 16 bases between. The CDR3 loop reads CASSRSTRQLSGANVLTF. The DNA for the CDR3 is TGCGCCAGCAGCCGTAGTACTCGGCAACTCTCTGGGGCCAACGTCCTGACTTTC.

A few counts support this clonotype. V gene TRBV12-3 or TRBV12-4 combines with J gene TRBJ2-1, with D perhaps matching TRBD1 (6 bases). The CDR3 is 16 amino acids. The V end lost 5 bases, the J end lost 5 bases, and 19 bases lay between the germline ends. CDR3 sequence reads: CASSPQSGALHNEQFF. Written as DNA, the CDR3 is TGTGCCAGCAGTCCCCAATCAGGGGCCCTTCACAATGAGCAGTTCTTC.